This TCR beta chain was documented in a study of HIV-infected patients and healthy controls. Overall study findings and caveats: Compared with untreated HIV+ repertoires, healthy controls showed roughly threefold more distinct CDR3s and higher Shannon diversity. Compared with controls, mean Gini indices were significantly raised in HIV-infected repertoires, possibly indicating oligoclonality.

All unsorted peripheral T cells were captured because whole blood was used without fractionation. Peripheral blood, approximately 2.6 ml, was drawn for RNA extraction. The CDR3 has 14 residues. Trimming pared 2 bases from V and 4 bases from J, leaving 10 bases between. Germline V lookup: CDR1 SEHNR, CDR2 FQNEAQ (reference sequence). Reverse transcription used roughly 480 ng RNA and constant-region primers for alpha and beta. Alpha and beta chain libraries were made separately by chain-specific third strand synthesis with multiplexing indices. Second strand synthesis was primed from the SP2 site. TCRdb re-called the 5' RACE reads with MiXCR, one entry per CDR3 protein. The sample lists about 16,000 distinct CDR3 sequences, 9.4% occurring once. Notes on this clonotype: Its antigen is undetermined.

The specimen was blood. The receptor comes from an adult in good health. The J gene is TRBJ2-3, the V gene TRBV7-9, with D possibly TRBD2 on 5 matching bases. Here the CDR3 reads CASSLIRGADTQYF. The CDR3 DNA sequence: TGTGCCAGCAGCTTAATTCGGGGAGCAGATACGCAGTATTTT.